This entry lists 28 T cell receptor beta chains sequenced from one sample in a study of T cell clonality in common variable immunodeficiency. General study findings and limits: In common variable immunodeficiency, TCR beta chains reportedly carried fewer deletions and N-nucleotide insertions.

Antigens of these TCRs are unknown. Clones were read by immunoSEQ multiplex PCR, and TCRdb kept only the in-frame ones, dropping some. The record shows some 34,000 clones for this sample, with no singletons present. The sample taken for sequencing was peripheral blood mononuclear cells. These receptors all come from a human donor with common variable immunodeficiency.

This clone was observed a handful of times. The read falls 3 residues short of the CDR3 end, and the missing part is taken from the germline J gene. The chain has TRBV7-9 and TRBJ1-4, with 7 nucleotides matching TRBD1. Trimming cost V 2 bases and J 6 bases; bases outside gene matches: 0. This CDR3 has 13 residues. Germline values: CDR1 SEHNR, CDR2 FQNEAQ (reference sequence). The DNA read from the CDR3 is TGTGCCAGCAGCTTAACAGGGGATGAAAAA. Encoded protein: CASSLTGDEK. The full CDR3 protein reads CASSLTGDEKLFF.

This clone has a count of ten or more. The read terminates 3 residues before the CDR3 end, so the remaining end is supplied by the germline J gene. The chain couples TRBV7-9 to TRBJ1-4; 9 bases fit TRBD1. Germline CDR1 SEHNR, CDR2 FQNEAQ (reference sequence). The CDR3 is 13 amino acids. Trimming took 5 bases from V and 7 from J; bases not matched to a gene: 2. The sequenced CDR3 bases are TGTGCCAGCAGCCCGGGACAGGGTGAAAAA. Translated, it gives CASSPGQGEK. In full, the CDR3 is CASSPGQGEKLFF.

Regarding this clone: The observed sequence ends 3 residues before the CDR3 terminus, with the missing tail filled in from the germline J gene. The rearrangement links TRBV7-2 to TRBJ2-3; D remains ambiguous. This CDR3 contains 12 residues. From germline, CDR1 is SGHTA and CDR2 FQGNSA. V was clipped by 5 bases and J by 6 bases, with 9 bases between them. CDR3 DNA, as far as it was read: TGTGCCAGCAGCGGGCCCGCGGATACG. Amino acid sequence: CASSGPADT. The entire CDR3 sequence reads CASSGPADTQYF.

In this sample, this clone turned up many times. The read is 3 residues too short to cover the CDR3 end, so that end is filled in from the germline J gene. The chain uses TRBV20-1 and TRBJ2-1; maybe TRBD2 (7 bases). Trimming cost V 5 bases and J 5 bases, with 16 bases left between them. This CDR3 region has 14 residues. Germline CDR1 and CDR2: DFQATT and SNEGSKA (reference sequence). CDR3 amino acids: CSAGGGPVNNEQFF. The CDR3 bases that were read are TGCAGTGCTGGGGGGGGCCCGGTAAACAATGAG.

This clone is medium-sized within its sample. With the read ending 3 residues before the CDR3 end, the germline J gene is used to fill in that end. The gene calls are TRBV9 and TRBJ1-1; maybe TRBD1 (5 bases). The length of the CDR3 is 13 residues. Germline lookup yields CDR1 SGDLS and CDR2 YYNGEE. Incomplete CDR3 DNA: TGTGCCAGCAGCGTAGATTTTGGGGGGGAA. Amino acids: CASSVDFGGE. In full, the CDR3 reads CASSVDFGGEAFF.

The sample holds a few counts of this clone. The part of the CDR3 DNA that was read is TGTGCCAGCTCACCATCCCCAGGGTCAAGGAGCAATCAGCCC. Translated, it gives CASSPSPGSRSNQP. The CDR3 reads in full as CASSPSPGSRSNQPQHF. The rearrangement links TRBV18 to TRBJ1-5; D possibly corresponds to TRBD1 (5 bases). The observed sequence ends 3 residues before the CDR3 terminus, with the missing tail filled in from the germline J gene. Trimming stripped 2 bases from V and 1 base from J, with 15 bases between. Germline V gives CDR1 KGHSH, CDR2 LQKENI. CDR3 length: 17 residues.

In its sample, this clone was seen many times. The CDR3 end falls 3 residues outside the read, so it is completed with the germline J gene. This sequence joins TRBV19 and TRBJ2-3; TRBD2 matches 14 bases. Germline loops: CDR1 LNHDA, CDR2 SQIVND (reference sequence). V gave up 6 bases and J gave up 6 bases; unmatched junction bases: 2. This CDR3 comprises 14 residues. CDR3 bases read: TGTGCCAGTAGCCGGACTAGCGGGAGGGATACG. This gives the protein CASSRTSGRDT. The whole CDR3 protein is CASSRTSGRDTQYF.

This clone was seen at least ten times. The CDR3 goes on 3 residues after the read ends, and that part is filled in from the germline J gene. This chain links TRBV7-6 with TRBJ2-1; 7 bases align to TRBD2. V lost 0 bases, J lost 7 bases, and 9 bases stayed unmatched. The germline CDR1 and CDR2 sequences are SGHVS and FNYEAQ. The CDR3 sequence is 16 residues long. CDR3 sequence: CASSLARGGRRNEQFF. The part of the CDR3 DNA that was read is TGTGCCAGCAGCTTAGCGCGAGGCGGGAGAAGGAATGAG.

The sample holds many counts of this clone. The CDR3 end lies 3 residues beyond the end of the read and is filled in from the germline J gene. This sequence joins TRBV4-2 and TRBJ2-3; TRBD2 is a possible D gene (7 bases). The CDR3 is 16 residues long. Germline CDR1 LGHNA, CDR2 YNFKEQ. With 2 bases removed from V and 2 bases from J, the gap between germline ends came to 14 bases. CDR3 DNA (partial): TGTGCCAGCAGCCAACTGGCGGGGGCCTTCACAGATACG. It specifies CASSQLAGAFTDT. The full CDR3 reads CASSQLAGAFTDTQYF.

This clone was recorded a few times. The read finishes 3 residues shy of the CDR3 end, and the germline J gene is used to complete it. This rearrangement joins TRBV7-2 to TRBJ1-1; D not resolved. The CDR3 sequence is 13 residues long. CDR1 and CDR2 from the germline V gene are SGHTA and FQGNSA. The CDR3 reads CASSLDFGPQAFF. CDR3 DNA (partial): TGTGCCAGCAGCTTAGATTTTGGGCCCCAA.

This clone was counted a few times. Read data end 3 residues before the CDR3 end; the end is taken from the germline J gene. The chain employs TRBV19 and TRBJ2-7; 12 nucleotides align to TRBD2. The trim removed 3 bases at V and 3 bases at J, leaving 9 bases unmatched. The CDR3 sequence is 17 residues long. The germline V gene encodes CDR1 LNHDA and CDR2 SQIVND (reference sequence). Partial CDR3 DNA: TGTGCCAGTAGTATGGGTCTAGCGGGAGGGCCGGGCTACGAG. Encoded protein: CASSMGLAGGPGYE. The whole CDR3 sequence reads CASSMGLAGGPGYEQYF.

This clone was counted a few times. The read finishes 3 residues shy of the CDR3 end, and the germline J gene is used to complete it. The chain recombines TRBV7-9 with TRBJ1-2, with 7 bases identical to TRBD1. Trimming cost V 5 bases and J 4 bases; bases outside gene matches: 7. The CDR3 extends over 14 amino acids. The germline gives CDR1 SEHNR, CDR2 FQNEAQ (reference sequence). CDR3: CASSKGDSTYGYTF. CDR3 DNA (partial): TGTGCCAGCAGCAAGGGGGACAGCACCTATGGC.

Details on this clone: Read data end 3 residues before the CDR3 end; the end is taken from the germline J gene. The chain carries TRBV7-9 and TRBJ2-5; D perhaps matches TRBD1 (6 bases). This CDR3 region has 15 residues. Germline V gene data show CDR1 as SEHNR and CDR2 as FQNEAQ (reference sequence). The V end lost 3 bases, the J end lost 3 bases, and 14 bases lay between the germline ends. The CDR3: CASSLEQGWEETQYF. Incomplete CDR3 DNA: TGTGCCAGCAGCTTGGAACAGGGATGGGAAGAGACC.

Of note for this clone: The CDR3 end lies 3 residues beyond the end of the read and is filled in from the germline J gene. This chain uses TRBV20-1 with TRBJ2-3; 7 nucleotides line up with TRBD2. CDR1 is DFQATT, CDR2 SNEGSKA, per germline (reference sequence). V shed 3 bases and J 1 base; nucleotides not matched to a gene: 7. This CDR3 contains 15 residues. Partial CDR3 DNA: TGCAGTGCTAGCAACCGGGGAGGGCGCACAGATACG. Translation: CSASNRGGRTDT. The complete CDR3 protein is CSASNRGGRTDTQYF.

A few counts support this clone. The read ends 3 residues before the CDR3 terminus; that terminus is restored from the germline J gene. This chain joins TRBV20-1 and TRBJ1-4, with D hard to call. Germline V lookup: CDR1 DFQATT, CDR2 SNEGSKA (reference sequence). The CDR3 totals 12 residues. The CDR3 is CSARDNGVELFF. CDR3 DNA (partial): TGCAGTGCTAGAGATAACGGTGTAGAA.

Many counts were recorded for this clone. The read ends 3 residues shy of where the CDR3 ends; the end is completed using the germline J gene. The chain couples TRBV27 to TRBJ2-7; D is perhaps TRBD2 (6 bases). Germline loops: CDR1 MNHEY, CDR2 SMNVEV (reference sequence). V lost 7 bases, J lost 0 bases, and 13 bases lay in between. The CDR3 spans 14 residues. CDR3 loop: CASMVDYFSYEQYF. CDR3 DNA, as far as it was read: TGTGCCAGCATGGTGGACTACTTCTCCTACGAG.

This clone appeared a few times. The read terminates 3 residues before the CDR3 end, so the remaining end is supplied by the germline J gene. This chain joins TRBV13 and TRBJ2-7; 10 bases are a match to TRBD2. The germline V gene has CDR1 PRHDT and CDR2 FYEKMQ (reference sequence). V shed 4 bases, J shed 2 bases, and the junction held 5 bases outside the gene matches. The CDR3 length is 15 residues. CDR3 DNA (partial): TGTGCCAGCAGCTCCTGGACTAGCGGAGCCTACGAG. The encoded protein is CASSSWTSGAYE. The full CDR3 is CASSSWTSGAYEQYF.

The table lists this clone with many counts. The CDR3 goes on 3 residues after the read ends, and that part is filled in from the germline J gene. The V and J genes are TRBV6-2 or TRBV6-3 and TRBJ1-1; the match to TRBD1 covers 10 bases. Trimming took 6 bases from V and 4 from J; bases not matched to a gene: 8. In germline, CDR1 is MNHEY, CDR2 SVGEGT. The CDR3 extends over 15 amino acids. The CDR3 DNA, read in part, is TGTGCCAGCAGACTAGCCGGGACAGGGGTCACTGAA. Protein: CASRLAGTGVTE. The whole CDR3 protein reads CASRLAGTGVTEAFF.

This clone appeared a few times. CDR3 DNA (partial): TGTGCCAGCGCATCAGACAGGGGACCCTACAATGAG. This codes for CASASDRGPYNE. The CDR3 reads in full as CASASDRGPYNEQFF. The chain is built from TRBV7-2 and TRBJ2-1, with 8 bases aligning to TRBD1. The read ends 3 residues shy of where the CDR3 ends; the end is completed using the germline J gene. The ends lost 8 bases at V and 2 bases at J; junction bases unmatched: 8. The CDR3 spans 15 residues. CDR1 and CDR2 from the germline V gene are SGHTA and FQGNSA.

A remark on this clone: The missing CDR3 end, 3 residues past where the read stops, is filled in from the germline J gene. The V and J genes are TRBV7-2 and TRBJ2-7; D ambiguous. The CDR3 consists of 14 residues. The V and J ends lost 1 base and 0 bases respectively, with 7 bases between them. Germline V lookup: CDR1 SGHTA, CDR2 FQGNSA. The CDR3 bases that were read are TGTGCCAGCAGCTTAGACGTCAGCTCCTACGAG. Protein sequence: CASSLDVSSYE. The whole CDR3 reads CASSLDVSSYEQYF.

Remarks on this clone: The sequence runs out 3 residues before the end of the CDR3; the remainder is reconstructed from the germline J gene. The chain joins TRBV19 to TRBJ1-4; no reliable D call. The CDR3 contains 17 residues. The germline gives CDR1 LNHDA, CDR2 SQIVND (reference sequence). CDR3 DNA (partial): TGTGCCAGTAGTATAACCTTACCCCGGGGTCCAAAGGGAGAA. Encoded protein: CASSITLPRGPKGE. In full, the CDR3 reads CASSITLPRGPKGELFF.

Regarding this clone: Read sequence stops 3 residues before the CDR3 end, and the germline J gene provides the missing end. Other DNA variants within this sample encode the same CDR3. The V gene is TRBV7-9, the J gene TRBJ2-3; no clear D gene. Germline V CDR1 and CDR2: SEHNR, FQNEAQ (reference sequence). The CDR3 extends over 14 amino acids. CDR3 bases read: TGTGCCAGCAGCGCCGGAGCATCGGGTGGGACG. Protein product: CASSAGASGGT. The whole CDR3 reads CASSAGASGGTQYF.

As to this clone: A far larger clone is one base from this, pointing to a likely read error. The read terminates 3 residues ahead of where the CDR3 ends, so the germline J gene completes it. Other DNA sequences within the sample encode an identical CDR3. The chain uses TRBV7-6 and TRBJ1-2; possible D gene TRBD1, 6 bases. CDR3 size: 13 residues. The germline gives CDR1 SGHVS, CDR2 FNYEAQ. Between the trimmed V and J ends, which lost 4 bases and 7 bases, there was a span of 13 bases. The CDR3 DNA, read in part, is TGTGCCAGCAGCTGGTACAGGGCGAGTGGC. It yields the protein CASSWYRASG. In full, the CDR3 is CASSWYRASGYTF.

In its sample, this clone is medium-sized (0.01 to 0.1%). With the read ending 3 residues before the CDR3 end, the germline J gene is used to fill in that end. The V gene is TRBV20-1, the J gene TRBJ1-1, with D possibly being TRBD1 (6 bases). V lost 0 bases and J 4 bases, leaving 12 bases between the germline ends. The V gene's germline CDR1 is DFQATT and CDR2 SNEGSKA (reference sequence). CDR3 length: 14 amino acids. The CDR3 protein is CSARDFRGSTEAFF. The covered CDR3 bases are TGCAGTGCTAGAGATTTTAGGGGGTCCACTGAA.

This clone was counted at least ten times. The missing CDR3 end, 3 residues past where the read stops, is filled in from the germline J gene. This chain uses TRBV7-2 with TRBJ1-1; D is perhaps TRBD1 (5 bases). CDR1 is SGHTA and CDR2 is FQGNSA in the germline V gene. The CDR3 length is 15 residues. The V gene lost 3 bases and the J gene lost 1 base, with 12 bases spanning the gap. CDR3 region: CASSFQGGANTEAFF. The part of the CDR3 DNA that was read is TGTGCCAGCAGCTTCCAGGGCGGAGCGAACACTGAA.

This clone was counted many times. The read falls 3 residues short of the CDR3 end, and the missing part is taken from the germline J gene. The V call is TRBV29-1, the J call TRBJ2-7; possibly TRBD2 for D (5 bases). Trimming left V 4 bases short and J 6 bases short, with 16 bases between. CDR1 SQVTM and CDR2 ANQGSEA come from the germline V gene. The CDR3 consists of 13 residues. The CDR3 bases that were read are TGCAGCGTTGGAACTAGTGGAGTCCGCGAG. Encoded protein: CSVGTSGVRE. The full-length CDR3 reads as CSVGTSGVREQYF.

This clone was seen more than once but under ten times. The CDR3 end falls 3 residues outside the read, so it is completed with the germline J gene. The chain joins TRBV7-2 to TRBJ2-3; maybe TRBD1 (6 bases). The CDR3 is made up of 14 amino acids. Trimming shortened V by 1 base and J by 3 bases, and 8 bases separated the two germline ends. Per the germline V gene, CDR1 is SGHTA and CDR2 is FQGNSA. The CDR3: CASSLVGATDTQYF. The sequenced CDR3 bases are TGTGCCAGCAGCTTAGTGGGGGCAACAGATACG.

Points on this clone: From the germline J gene comes the end of the CDR3, since the read stops 3 residues before it. The chain links TRBV19 to TRBJ1-5; 7 nucleotides agree with TRBD1. J lost 6 bases, V lost 6 bases, and 5 bases had no gene match. Germline CDR1 reads LNHDA; CDR2 reads SQIVND (reference sequence). The CDR3 runs to 13 residues. Incomplete CDR3 DNA: TGTGCCAGTAGATCGACAGGGTTTCAGCCC. Residues: CASRSTGFQP. In full, the CDR3 is CASRSTGFQPQHF. Drawing the rest from reference TRBV19 and TRBJ1-5, the complete variable domain is DGGITQSPKYLFRKEGQNVTLSCEQNLNHDAMYWYRQDPGQGLRLIYYSQIVNDFQKGDIAEGYSVSREKKESFPLTVTSAQKNPTAFYLCASRSTGFQPQHFGDGTRLSIL.